The sequence of this T cell receptor beta chain was determined in a study of blood T cell repertoires in COVID-19 (dated by TCRdb to 2020 to 2022). Describing the broader study: Samples from collaborators originated in the United States, Italy and Spain and spanned both the acute and convalescent phases of COVID-19. The material from the prospective study consisted of cDNA or gDNA derived from T cells, B-cell-depleted T cells, or PBMCs. Deeply sampled blood TCRbeta repertoires from subjects exposed to, actively infected with, or recovered from COVID-19 were included in the dataset. The repertoires were made available in a free public database intended to serve as a resource for research on the immune response to SARS-CoV-2. Samples were obtained from the ongoing ImmuneRACE study (first 160 participants) and from over 1,000 subjects provided by 6 global collaborators. Sample metadata almost always included a de-identified subject ID, COVID-19 status, age in years and sex. Where available, HLA class I and class II types were taken from metadata supplied by the sample provider and were not determined by assay-based typing. The paper's findings and limits, for the study overall: The quantity of clinical and demographic metadata differed by source and by participant and was supplied without curation.

The collaborating institutions used their own protocols to collect whole blood in K2EDTA tubes. For TCRbeta analysis, collaborators shipped samples as frozen whole blood, isolated PBMCs, or DNA extracted from either of those sample types. V was cut back by 0 bases and J by 5 bases, leaving a gap of 10 bases between them. Counted from cysteine to phenylalanine, this CDR3 has 14 amino acids. Of all the DNA, just the CDR3 is kept, 42 bases in frame from base 1. The germline V gene specifies LGHNA as CDR1 and YNFKEQ as CDR2. Regarding this clone: No antigen is known for it. No base qualities exist here, and no much larger clone lies one base off it.

TCRbeta CDR3 regions were amplified from genomic DNA using the immunoSEQ Assay, a bias-controlled multiplex PCR. The published analysis was carried out like this. Nucleated cell counts per sample were estimated from amplification of reference gene primers within the assay. To quantify the absolute abundance of each unique TCRbeta CDR3 rearrangement, sequence reads were collapsed and filtered. Productive Simpson clonality was computed per sample as the square root of Simpson's diversity index over productive rearrangements. This immuneACCESS table, as held by TCRdb, lists in-frame sequences with V and J called but not all clones. Of the missing ones, under half trace to an unresolved V gene in checked studies; the others have no known cause. The V and J calls and clone size were taken over from that table, and D and trimming were inferred from the DNA. The sample yields about 85,000 clones; about 90% were counted once. Roughly 4.5% of the sample is taken by the ten largest.

The sequencing sample was made of peripheral blood. The TCR sequence derives from a woman older than 75 with active or convalescent COVID-19. The chain couples TRBV4-2 to TRBJ1-1; there is no confident call for the D gene. Here the CDR3 is given as CASSQDDAGTEAFF. The nucleotide sequence reads TGTGCCAGCAGCCAAGATGACGCGGGGACTGAAGCTTTCTTT.